The present T cell receptor beta chain was sequenced within a study of CD8+CD57+ T cells in acquired aplastic anemia. About the study: Sorting CD4+ and CD8+ cells gave DNA averaging roughly 3.5 ug.

This clonotype was observed at least ten times. Its antigen remains unknown. Profiling that covered TCR beta VDJ and CDR3 relied on genomic DNA as its template. TCRdb re-called the reads through MiXCR, storing one row per CDR3 protein. The data show 100,000 to 150,000 distinct CDR3 sequences, 48% seen once. The CDR3 is made up of 16 amino acids. Germline lookup yields CDR1 SGDLS and CDR2 YYNGEE. Trimming took 0 bases from V and 0 from J, leaving 12 bases between them. Findings and caveats of the study: CD8+ Simpson's diversity showed no significant patient-control difference. There were around 28 CD8+ CDR3 sequences that occurred in both patients and controls.

V is TRBV9 and J is TRBJ1-1; a weak D match, TRBD1 (5 bases). The TCR sequence derives from a human donor in good health, serving as a control. Sequenced sample: sorted CD4+, CD8+, or CD8+CD57+ T cells (not recorded which) from PBMCs. The CDR3 DNA follows: TGTGCCAGCAGCGTAGCCGGGACGGCGATGAACACTGAAGCTTTCTTT. It yields the protein CASSVAGTAMNTEAFF.